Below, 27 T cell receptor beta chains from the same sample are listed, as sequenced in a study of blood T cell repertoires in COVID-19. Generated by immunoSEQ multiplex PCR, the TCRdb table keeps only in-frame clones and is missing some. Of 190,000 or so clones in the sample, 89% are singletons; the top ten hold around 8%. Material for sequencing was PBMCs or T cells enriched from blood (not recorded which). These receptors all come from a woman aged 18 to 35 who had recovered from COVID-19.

CDR3 region: CATSMGSTGEGGKLFF. CDR3 bases: TGTGCCACCAGTATGGGGTCGACAGGGGAAGGGGGAAAACTGTTTTTT. The gene calls are TRBV24-1 and TRBJ1-4; 8 bases are shared with TRBD1. This CDR3 region has 16 residues. Germline lookup yields CDR1 KGHDR and CDR2 SFDVKD. Trimming at V came to 6 bases and at J to 10 bases, leaving 15 bases not matched to a gene.

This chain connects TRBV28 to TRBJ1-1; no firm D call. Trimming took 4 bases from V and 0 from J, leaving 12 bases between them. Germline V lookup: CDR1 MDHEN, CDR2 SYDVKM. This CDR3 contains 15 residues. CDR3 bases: TGTGCCAGCAGTTCTGGGCCGTACATGAACACTGAAGCTTTCTTT. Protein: CASSSGPYMNTEAFF.

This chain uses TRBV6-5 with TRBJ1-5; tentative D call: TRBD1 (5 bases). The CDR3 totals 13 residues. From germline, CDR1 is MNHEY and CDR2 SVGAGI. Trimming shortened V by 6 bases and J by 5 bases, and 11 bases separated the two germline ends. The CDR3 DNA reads TGTGCCAGCAGCCCAGGGCCCCATCAGCCCCAGCATTTT. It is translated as CASSPGPHQPQHF.

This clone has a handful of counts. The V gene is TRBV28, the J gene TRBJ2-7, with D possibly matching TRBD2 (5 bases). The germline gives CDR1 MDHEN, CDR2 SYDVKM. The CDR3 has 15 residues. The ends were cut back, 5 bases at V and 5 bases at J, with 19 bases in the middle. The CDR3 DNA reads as TGTGCCAGCAGTCACCTGTTACGGGGTCGGGACGAGCAGTACTTC. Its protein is CASSHLLRGRDEQYF.

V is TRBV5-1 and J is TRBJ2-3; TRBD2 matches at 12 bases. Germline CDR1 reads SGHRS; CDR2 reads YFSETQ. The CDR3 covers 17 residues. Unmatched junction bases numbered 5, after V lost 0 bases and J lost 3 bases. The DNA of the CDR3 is TGCGCCAGCAGCTTGGCTGCTAGCGGGGGGGCTACAGATACGCAGTATTTT. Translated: CASSLAASGGATDTQYF.

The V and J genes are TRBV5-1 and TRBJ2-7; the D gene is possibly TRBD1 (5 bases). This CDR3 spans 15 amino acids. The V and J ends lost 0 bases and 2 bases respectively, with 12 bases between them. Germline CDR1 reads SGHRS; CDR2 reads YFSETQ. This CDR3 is CASSLEGVKAYEQYF. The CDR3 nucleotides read TGCGCCAGCAGCTTGGAAGGGGTAAAGGCCTACGAGCAGTACTTC.

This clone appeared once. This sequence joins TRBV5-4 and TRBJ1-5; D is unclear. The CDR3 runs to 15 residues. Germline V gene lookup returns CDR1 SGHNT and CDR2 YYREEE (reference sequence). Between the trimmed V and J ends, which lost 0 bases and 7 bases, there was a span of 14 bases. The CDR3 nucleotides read TGTGCCAGCAGCTTGGATGGCGGTCCCCCCCAGCCCCAGCATTTT. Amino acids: CASSLDGGPPQPQHF.

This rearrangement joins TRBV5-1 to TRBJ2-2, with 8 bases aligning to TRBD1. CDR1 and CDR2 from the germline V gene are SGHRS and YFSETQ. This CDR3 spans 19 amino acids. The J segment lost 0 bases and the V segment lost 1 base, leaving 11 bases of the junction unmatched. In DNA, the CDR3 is TGCGCCAGCAGCTTGACTACAGGGGGTAGGGTCGCGAACACCGGGGAGCTGTTTTTT. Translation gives CASSLTTGGRVANTGELFF.

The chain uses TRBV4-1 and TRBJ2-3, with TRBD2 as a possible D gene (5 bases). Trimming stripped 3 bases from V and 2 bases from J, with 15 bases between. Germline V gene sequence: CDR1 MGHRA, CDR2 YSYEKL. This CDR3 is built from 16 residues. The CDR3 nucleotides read TGCGCCAGCAGCCATCCCGACTCGACTAACACAGATACGCAGTATTTT. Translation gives CASSHPDSTNTDTQYF.

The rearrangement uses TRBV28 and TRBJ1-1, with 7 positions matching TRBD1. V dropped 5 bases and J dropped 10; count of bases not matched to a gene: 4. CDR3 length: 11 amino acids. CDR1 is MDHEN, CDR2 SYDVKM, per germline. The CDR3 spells CASSPRQGAFF. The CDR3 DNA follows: TGTGCCAGCAGTCCTCGACAGGGAGCTTTCTTT.

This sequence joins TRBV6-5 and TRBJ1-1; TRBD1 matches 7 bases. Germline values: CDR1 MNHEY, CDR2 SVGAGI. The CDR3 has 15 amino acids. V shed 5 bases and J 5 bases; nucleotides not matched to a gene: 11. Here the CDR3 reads CASSIKQGRGTEAFF. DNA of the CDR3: TGTGCCAGCAGTATCAAACAGGGGCGGGGAACTGAAGCTTTCTTT.

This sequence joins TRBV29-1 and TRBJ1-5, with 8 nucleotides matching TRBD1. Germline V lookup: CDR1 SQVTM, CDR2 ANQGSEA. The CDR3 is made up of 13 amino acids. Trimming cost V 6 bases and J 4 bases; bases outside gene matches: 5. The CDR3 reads CSVTQGGNQPQHF. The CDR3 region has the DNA TGCAGCGTCACACAGGGGGGGAATCAGCCCCAGCATTTT.

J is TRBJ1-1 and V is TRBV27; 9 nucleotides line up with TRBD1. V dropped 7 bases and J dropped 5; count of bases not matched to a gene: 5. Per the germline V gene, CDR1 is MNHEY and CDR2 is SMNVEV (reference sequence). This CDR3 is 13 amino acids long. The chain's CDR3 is CASKGTGRTEAFF. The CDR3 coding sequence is TGTGCCAGCAAAGGGACAGGGAGGACTGAAGCTTTCTTT.

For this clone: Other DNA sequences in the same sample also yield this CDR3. The chain's CDR3 is CAISGGAGETQYF. The CDR3 DNA reads as TGTGCCATCTCCGGGGGGGCCGGGGAGACCCAGTACTTC. The chain joins TRBV10-3 to TRBJ2-5, with 8 positions matching TRBD2. The junction had 7 bases not matched to a gene; V was cut back by 8 bases and J by 5 bases. Germline CDR1 reads ENHRY; CDR2 reads SYGVKD. The CDR3 totals 13 residues.

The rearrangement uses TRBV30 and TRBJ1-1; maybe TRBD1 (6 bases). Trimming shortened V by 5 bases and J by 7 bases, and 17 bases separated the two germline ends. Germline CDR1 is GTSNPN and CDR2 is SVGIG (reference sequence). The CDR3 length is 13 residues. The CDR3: CAWGLRQVDEAFF. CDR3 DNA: TGTGCCTGGGGTCTTAGACAGGTAGATGAAGCTTTCTTT.

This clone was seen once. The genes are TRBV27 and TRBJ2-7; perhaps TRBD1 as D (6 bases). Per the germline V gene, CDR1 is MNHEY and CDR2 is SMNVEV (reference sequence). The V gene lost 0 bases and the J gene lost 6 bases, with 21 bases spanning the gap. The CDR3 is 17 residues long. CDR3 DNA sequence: TGTGCCAGCAGTTTATCAGGGCCTAGGGGGTTCGGGGTCGAGCAGTACTTC. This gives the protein CASSLSGPRGFGVEQYF.

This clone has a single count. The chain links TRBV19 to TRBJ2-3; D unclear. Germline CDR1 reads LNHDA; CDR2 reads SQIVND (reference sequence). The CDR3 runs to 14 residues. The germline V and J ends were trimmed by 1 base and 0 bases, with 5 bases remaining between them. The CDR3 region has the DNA TGTGCCAGTAGTATAGGCGGCAGCACAGATACGCAGTATTTT. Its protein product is CASSIGGSTDTQYF. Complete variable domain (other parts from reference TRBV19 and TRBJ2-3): DGGITQSPKYLFRKEGQNVTLSCEQNLNHDAMYWYRQDPGQGLRLIYYSQIVNDFQKGDIAEGYSVSREKKESFPLTVTSAQKNPTAFYLCASSIGGSTDTQYFGPGTRLTVL.

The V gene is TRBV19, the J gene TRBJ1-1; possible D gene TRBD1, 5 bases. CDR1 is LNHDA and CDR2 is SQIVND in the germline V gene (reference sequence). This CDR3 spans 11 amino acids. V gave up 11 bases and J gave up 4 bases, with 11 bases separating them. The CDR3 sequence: CAVQGSTEAFF. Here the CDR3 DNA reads TGTGCCGTGCAGGGTAGCACTGAAGCTTTCTTT.

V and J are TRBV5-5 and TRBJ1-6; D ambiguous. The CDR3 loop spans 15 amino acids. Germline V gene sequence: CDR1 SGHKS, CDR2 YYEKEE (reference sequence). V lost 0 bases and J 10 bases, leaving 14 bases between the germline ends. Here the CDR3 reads CASSLGFTGNSPLHF. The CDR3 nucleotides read TGTGCCAGCAGCTTGGGGTTTACCGGGAACTCACCCCTCCACTTT.

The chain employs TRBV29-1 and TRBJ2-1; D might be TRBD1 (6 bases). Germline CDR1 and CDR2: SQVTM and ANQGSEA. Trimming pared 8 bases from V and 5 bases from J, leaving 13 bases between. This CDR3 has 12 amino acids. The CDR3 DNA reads TGCAGCTCGAAAAGGACAGACAATGAGCAGTTCTTC. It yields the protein CSSKRTDNEQFF.

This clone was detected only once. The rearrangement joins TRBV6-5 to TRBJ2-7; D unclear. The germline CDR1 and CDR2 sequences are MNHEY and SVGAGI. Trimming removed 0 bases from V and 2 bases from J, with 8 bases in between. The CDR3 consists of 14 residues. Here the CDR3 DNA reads TGTGCCAGCAGTTACTCGTACGGTACCTACGAGCAGTACTTC. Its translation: CASSYSYGTYEQYF.

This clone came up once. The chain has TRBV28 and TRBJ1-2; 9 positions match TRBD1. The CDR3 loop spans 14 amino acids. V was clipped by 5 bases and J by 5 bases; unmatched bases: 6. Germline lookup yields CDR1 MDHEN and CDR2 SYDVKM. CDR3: CASSLDRGGYGYTF. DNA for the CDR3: TGTGCCAGCAGTCTCGACAGGGGGGGATATGGCTACACCTTC.

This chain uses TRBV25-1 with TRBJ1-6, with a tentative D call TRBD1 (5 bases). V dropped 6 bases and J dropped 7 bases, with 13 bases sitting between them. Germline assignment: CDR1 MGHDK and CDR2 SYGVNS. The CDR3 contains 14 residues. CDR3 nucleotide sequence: TGTGCCAGCAGCAGACAGACGGAGAATTCACCCCTCCACTTT. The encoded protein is CASSRQTENSPLHF.

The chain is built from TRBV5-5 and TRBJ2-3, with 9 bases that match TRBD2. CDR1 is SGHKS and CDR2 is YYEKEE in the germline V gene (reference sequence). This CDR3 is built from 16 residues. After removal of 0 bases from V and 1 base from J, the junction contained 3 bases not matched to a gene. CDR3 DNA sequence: TGTGCCAGCAGCTTGGTTGCGGGGGGGCGCACAGATACGCAGTATTTT. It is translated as CASSLVAGGRTDTQYF.

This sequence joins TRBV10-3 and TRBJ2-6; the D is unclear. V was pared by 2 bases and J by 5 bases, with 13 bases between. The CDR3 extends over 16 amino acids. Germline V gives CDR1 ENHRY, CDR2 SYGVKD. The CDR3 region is CAISEGQAQRANVLTF. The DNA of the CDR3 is TGTGCCATCAGTGAGGGCCAGGCACAGAGGGCCAACGTCCTGACTTTC.

The CDR3 loop reads CASSPGQEQETQYF. CDR3 coding DNA: TGCGCCAGCAGCCCCGGACAGGAACAAGAGACCCAGTACTTC. The rearrangement joins TRBV5-1 to TRBJ2-5; 7 bases are shared with TRBD1. Germline CDR1 reads SGHRS; CDR2 reads YFSETQ. The CDR3 loop spans 14 amino acids. J gave up 2 bases and V 4 bases, and 5 bases lay outside the gene matches.

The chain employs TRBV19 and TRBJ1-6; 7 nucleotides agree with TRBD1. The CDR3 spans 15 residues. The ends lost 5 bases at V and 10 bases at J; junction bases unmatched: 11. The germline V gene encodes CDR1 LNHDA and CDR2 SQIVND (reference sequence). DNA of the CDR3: TGTGCCAGTAGTTCCCCACAGGGGCCATCCTCACCCCTCCACTTT. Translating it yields CASSSPQGPSSPLHF.